This T cell receptor (beta chain) was recovered during a study of blood T cell repertoires in COVID-19. With 3 bases clipped from V and 8 bases from J, the junction kept 5 bases outside the gene matches. CDR1 is MNHEY, CDR2 SMNVEV, per germline (reference sequence). This CDR3 has 16 amino acids. The method was immunoSEQ multiplex PCR; TCRdb's version includes in-frame clones alone and lacks a portion of them. Among 200,000 to 300,000 clones, 70% to 90% were seen once, and the ten largest hold around 1.2%. Individuals aged roughly 18 to 95 years were recruited from approximately 22 US areas. Cohort placement rested on clinical history that participants reported themselves.

This clonotype was obtained from a woman aged 40 to 50 with acute COVID-19. The gene calls are TRBV27 and TRBJ2-1, with 15 bases lining up with TRBD2. The sample was PBMCs or T cells enriched from blood (not recorded which). The CDR3 nucleotides are TGTGCCAGCAGTTTTACAGGACTAGCGGGAGGGCATGAGCAGTTCTTC. Translated: CASSFTGLAGGHEQFF.